This T cell receptor (beta chain) was captured in a study of blood T cells in healthy people across ages. The wider study: Per two T cells, about one barcoded beta molecule was captured through template switching.

CDR3 length: 15 residues. Trimming removed 6 bases from V and 1 base from J, with 13 bases in between. CDR1 and CDR2 from the germline V gene are SNHLY and FYNNEI. All donors came from Russia, were Caucasian and healthy, and spanned ages roughly 6 to 100. Points from the study as a whole: Strong correlation linked observed beta diversity and percent naive T cells. Unsorted PBMCs prevented conclusive naive versus antigen-experienced comparison.

Together with a sample-barcoded 5' primer, a J-beta primer mix was included in a second PCR lasting about 6 to 11 cycles. TCRdb independently ran MiXCR on the 5' RACE reads; one entry per CDR3 protein. The sample lists around 870,000 distinct CDR3 sequences, under 30% occurring once. As to this clonotype: The antigen remains undetermined.

Source material: blood. This receptor was identified in a woman aged 80 or over in good health. This chain uses TRBV2 with TRBJ1-5, with D possibly being TRBD1 (5 bases). CDR3 coding DNA: TGTGCCAGCAGGGGAACTGACAGCAGCAATCAGCCCCAGCATTTT. Amino acid sequence: CASRGTDSSNQPQHF.